The T cell receptor (beta chain) described here comes from a study of T cell responses to AZD1222 COVID-19 vaccine. This CDR3 contains 15 residues. Germline trimming cut 6 bases from V and 2 bases from J; bases unmatched to any gene: 7. CDR1 and CDR2 from the germline V gene are MNHEY and SMNVEV (reference sequence). The method was immunoSEQ multiplex PCR; TCRdb's version includes in-frame clones alone and lacks a portion of them. The data contain 100,000 or so clones, about four fifths of them seen just once; the ten biggest clones take up approximately 15%. This sequence originates from an adult in good health. The chain couples TRBV27 to TRBJ2-3, with 8 bases aligning to TRBD1. The sample consisted of peripheral blood, taken on day 0 of AZD1222 vaccination. The CDR3 spells CASRPGTGLTDTQYF. The CDR3 DNA is TGTGCCAGCAGGCCTGGGACAGGCCTCACAGATACGCAGTATTTT.